This TCR beta chain was retrieved from a study of blood T cell repertoires in COVID-19. Study summary: Nucleic acid was either cDNA or gDNA, and it came from T cells, B-cell-depleted T cells, or PBMCs.

Here immunoSEQ multiplex PCR was the method, and the copy in TCRdb shows in-frame clones only, minus some. The sample includes roughly 120,000 clones, more than 75% of them seen just once. Germline CDR1 and CDR2: ENHRY and SYGVKD. V trimming: 8 bases; J trimming: 4 bases; junction bases outside the gene matches: 7. The CDR3 runs 14 residues. The source material was peripheral blood. This clonotype originated in a human donor in a cohort sampled during active COVID-19. The chain couples TRBV10-3 to TRBJ1-3; 8 bases fit TRBD1. The CDR3 region is CAIAKGQGGNTIYF. CDR3 in DNA: TGTGCCATCGCAAAAGGACAGGGAGGAAACACCATATATTTT.